This paragraph reports one T cell receptor beta chain. These data are taken from a study of OX40 agonist ivuxolimab in advanced cancers. The repertoire was sequenced with immunoSEQ multiplex PCR; TCRdb's copy has only in-frame clones and lacks some. The table has tens of thousands of clones, approximately 80% seen once. Germline V lookup: CDR1 SQVTM, CDR2 ANQGSEA. The CDR3 extends over 11 amino acids. Between the trimmed V and J ends, which lost 4 bases and 3 bases, there was a span of 3 bases. This TCR came from an adult with an advanced solid tumor such as melanoma, head and neck, liver or kidney cancer. The specimen was CD4+ or CD8+ T cells sorted from blood, collected in a trial of the OX40 agonist ivuxolimab. V gene TRBV29-1 combines with J gene TRBJ2-2; D is undetermined. The CDR3 is CSVGDTGELFF. The DNA for the CDR3 is TGCAGCGTTGGGGACACCGGGGAGCTGTTTTTT.